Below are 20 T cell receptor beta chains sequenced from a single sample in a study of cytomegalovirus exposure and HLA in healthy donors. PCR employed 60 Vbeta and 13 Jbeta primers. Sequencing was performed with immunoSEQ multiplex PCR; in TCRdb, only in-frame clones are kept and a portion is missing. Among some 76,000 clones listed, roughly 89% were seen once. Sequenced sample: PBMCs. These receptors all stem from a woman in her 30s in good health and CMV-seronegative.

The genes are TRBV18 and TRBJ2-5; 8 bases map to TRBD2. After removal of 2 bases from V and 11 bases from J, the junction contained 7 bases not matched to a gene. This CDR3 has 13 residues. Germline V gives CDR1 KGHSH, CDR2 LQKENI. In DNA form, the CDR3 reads TGTGCCAGCTCACCAAGTAGGGAGCGGGAGCAGTACTTC. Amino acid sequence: CASSPSREREQYF. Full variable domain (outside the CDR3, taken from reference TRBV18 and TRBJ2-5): NAGVMQNPRHLVRRRGQEARLRCSPMKGHSHVYWYRQLPEEGLKFMVYLQKENIIDESGMPKERFSAEFPKEGPSILRIQQVVRGDSAAYFCASSPSREREQYFGPGTRLLVL.

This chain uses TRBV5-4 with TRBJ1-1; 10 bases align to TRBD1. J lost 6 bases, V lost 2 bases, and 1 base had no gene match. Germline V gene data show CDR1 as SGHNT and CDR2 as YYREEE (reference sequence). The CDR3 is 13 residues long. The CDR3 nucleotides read TGTGCCAGCAGCTTTGGGACAGGGGCTGAAGCTTTCTTT. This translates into CASSFGTGAEAFF.

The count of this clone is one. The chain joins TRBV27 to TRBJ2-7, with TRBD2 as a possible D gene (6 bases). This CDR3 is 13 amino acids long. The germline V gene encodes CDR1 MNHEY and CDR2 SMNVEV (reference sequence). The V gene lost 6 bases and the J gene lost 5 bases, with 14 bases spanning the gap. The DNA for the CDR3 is TGTGCCAGCAGCCAGACAGTAGCGGACGAGCAGTACTTC. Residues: CASSQTVADEQYF.

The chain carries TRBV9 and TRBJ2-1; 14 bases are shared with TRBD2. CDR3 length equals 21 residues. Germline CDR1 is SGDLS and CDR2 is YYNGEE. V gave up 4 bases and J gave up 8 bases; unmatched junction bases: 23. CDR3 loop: CASSSRPTGSKGTSGSHEQFF. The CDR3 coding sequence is TGTGCCAGCAGCTCAAGACCTACAGGGTCCAAGGGGACTAGCGGGAGTCATGAGCAGTTCTTC.

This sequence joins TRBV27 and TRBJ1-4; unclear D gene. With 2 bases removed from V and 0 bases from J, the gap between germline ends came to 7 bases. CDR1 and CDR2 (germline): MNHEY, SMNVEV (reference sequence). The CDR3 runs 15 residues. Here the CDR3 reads CASSLRSATNEKLFF. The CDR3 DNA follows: TGTGCCAGCAGTTTACGGAGTGCAACTAATGAAAAACTGTTTTTT.

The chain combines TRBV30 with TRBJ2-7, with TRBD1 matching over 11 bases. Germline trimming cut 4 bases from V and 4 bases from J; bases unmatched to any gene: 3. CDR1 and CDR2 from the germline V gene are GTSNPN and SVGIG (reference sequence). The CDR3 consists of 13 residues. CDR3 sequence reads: CAWKGQGAYEQYF. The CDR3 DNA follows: TGTGCCTGGAAAGGACAGGGGGCTTACGAGCAGTACTTC.

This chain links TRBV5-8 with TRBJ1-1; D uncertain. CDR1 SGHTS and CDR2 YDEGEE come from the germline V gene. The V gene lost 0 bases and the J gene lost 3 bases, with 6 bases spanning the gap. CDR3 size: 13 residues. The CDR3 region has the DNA TGTGCCAGCAGCTTGGTCCGGGACACTGAAGCTTTCTTT. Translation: CASSLVRDTEAFF.

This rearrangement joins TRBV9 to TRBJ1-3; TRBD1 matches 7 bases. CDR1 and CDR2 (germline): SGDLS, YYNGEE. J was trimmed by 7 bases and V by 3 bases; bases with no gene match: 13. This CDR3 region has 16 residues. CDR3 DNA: TGTGCCAGCAGCGACAACCGGAGGGGGCGCGGGAACACCATATATTTT. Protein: CASSDNRRGRGNTIYF.

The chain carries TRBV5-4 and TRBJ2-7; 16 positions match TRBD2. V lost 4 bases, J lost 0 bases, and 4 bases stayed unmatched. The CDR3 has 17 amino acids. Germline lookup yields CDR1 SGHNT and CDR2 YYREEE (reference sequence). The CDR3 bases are TGTGCCAGCAGCCCGGGACTAGCGGGGGGGTTCTCCTACGAGCAGTACTTC. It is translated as CASSPGLAGGFSYEQYF. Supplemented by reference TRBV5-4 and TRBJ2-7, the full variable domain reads ETGVTQSPTHLIKTRGQQVTLRCSSQSGHNTVSWYQQALGQGPQFIFQYYREEENGRGNFPPRFSGLQFPNYSSELNVNALELDDSALYLCASSPGLAGGFSYEQYFGPGTRLTVT.

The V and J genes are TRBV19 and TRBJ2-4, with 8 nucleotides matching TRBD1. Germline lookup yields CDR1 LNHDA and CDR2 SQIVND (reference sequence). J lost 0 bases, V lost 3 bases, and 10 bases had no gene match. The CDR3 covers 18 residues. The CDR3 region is CASSMDRASDGAKNIQYF. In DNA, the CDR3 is TGTGCCAGTAGTATGGACAGGGCCAGCGATGGAGCCAAAAACATTCAGTACTTC.

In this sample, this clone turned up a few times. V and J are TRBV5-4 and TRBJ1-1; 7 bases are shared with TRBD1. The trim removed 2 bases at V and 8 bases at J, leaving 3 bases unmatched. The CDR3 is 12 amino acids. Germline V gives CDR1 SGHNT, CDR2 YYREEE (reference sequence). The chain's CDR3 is CASSLTGEEAFF. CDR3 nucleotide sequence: TGTGCCAGCAGCTTAACAGGGGAGGAAGCTTTCTTT.

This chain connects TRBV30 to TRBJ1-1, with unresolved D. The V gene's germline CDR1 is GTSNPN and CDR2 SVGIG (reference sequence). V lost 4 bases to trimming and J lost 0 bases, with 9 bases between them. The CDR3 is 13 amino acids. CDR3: CAWITPMNTEAFF. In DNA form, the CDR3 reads TGTGCCTGGATAACACCCATGAACACTGAAGCTTTCTTT.

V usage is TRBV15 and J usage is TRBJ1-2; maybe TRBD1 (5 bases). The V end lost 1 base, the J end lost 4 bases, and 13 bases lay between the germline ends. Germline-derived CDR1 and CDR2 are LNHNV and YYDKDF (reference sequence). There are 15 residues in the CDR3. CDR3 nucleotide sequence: TGTGCCACCAGCAGAGGATGGGGGGAACCCTATGGCTACACCTTC. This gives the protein CATSRGWGEPYGYTF. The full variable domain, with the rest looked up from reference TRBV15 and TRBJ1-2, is DAMVIQNPRYQVTQFGKPVTLSCSQTLNHNVMYWYQQKSSQAPKLLFHYYDKDFNNEADTPDNFQSRRPNTSFCFLDIRSPGLGDTAMYLCATSRGWGEPYGYTFGSGTRLTVV.

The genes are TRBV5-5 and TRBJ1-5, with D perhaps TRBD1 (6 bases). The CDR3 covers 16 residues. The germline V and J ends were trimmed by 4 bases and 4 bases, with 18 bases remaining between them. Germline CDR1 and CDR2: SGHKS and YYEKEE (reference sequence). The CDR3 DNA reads TGTGCCAGCAGCCTGTGGGGGGGCGCGAGGAATCAGCCCCAGCATTTT. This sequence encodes CASSLWGGARNQPQHF.

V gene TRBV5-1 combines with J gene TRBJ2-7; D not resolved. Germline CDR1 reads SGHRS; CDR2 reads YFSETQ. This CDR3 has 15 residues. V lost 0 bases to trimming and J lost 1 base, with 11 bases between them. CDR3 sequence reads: CASSLEAASSYEQYF. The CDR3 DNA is TGCGCCAGCAGCTTGGAGGCAGCGTCATCCTACGAGCAGTACTTC.

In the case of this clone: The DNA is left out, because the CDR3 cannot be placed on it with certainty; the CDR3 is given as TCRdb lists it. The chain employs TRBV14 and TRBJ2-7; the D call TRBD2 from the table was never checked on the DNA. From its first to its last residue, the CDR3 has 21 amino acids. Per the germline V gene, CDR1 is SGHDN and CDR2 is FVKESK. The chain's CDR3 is CASSPRLAEHYEQYFGREQYF.

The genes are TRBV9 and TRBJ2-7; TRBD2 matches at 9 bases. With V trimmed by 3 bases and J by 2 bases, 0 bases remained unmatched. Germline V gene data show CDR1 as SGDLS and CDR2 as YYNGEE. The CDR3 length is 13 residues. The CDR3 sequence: CASSASGTYEQYF. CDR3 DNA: TGTGCCAGCAGCGCTAGCGGGACCTACGAGCAGTACTTC.

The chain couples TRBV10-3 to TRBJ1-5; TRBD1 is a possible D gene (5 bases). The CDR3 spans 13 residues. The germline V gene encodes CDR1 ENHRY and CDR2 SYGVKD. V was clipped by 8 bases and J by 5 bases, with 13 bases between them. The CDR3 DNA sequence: TGTGCCATCCGAGCAGGGATCGATCAGCCCCAGCATTTT. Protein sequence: CAIRAGIDQPQHF.

CDR3 protein: CASSRTASNQPQHF. The CDR3 region has the DNA TGTGCCAGCAGCCGGACAGCCAGCAATCAGCCCCAGCATTTT. This chain uses TRBV27 with TRBJ1-5; the D gene is possibly TRBD1 (6 bases). This CDR3 spans 14 amino acids. Germline V gene data show CDR1 as MNHEY and CDR2 as SMNVEV (reference sequence). V lost 6 bases and J 1 base, leaving 10 bases between the germline ends.

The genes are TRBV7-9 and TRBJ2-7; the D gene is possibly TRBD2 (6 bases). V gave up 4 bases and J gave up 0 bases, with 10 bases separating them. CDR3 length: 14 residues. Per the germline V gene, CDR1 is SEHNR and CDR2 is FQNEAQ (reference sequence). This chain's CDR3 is CASSWRDGSYEQYF. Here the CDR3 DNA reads TGTGCCAGCAGCTGGCGGGACGGCTCCTACGAGCAGTACTTC.